The 28 T cell receptor beta chains presented below share a single source sample, sequenced in a study of blood T cell repertoires in COVID-19. Profiled with immunoSEQ multiplex PCR; TCRdb holds only in-frame clones, not every one. Of over 150,000 clones in the sample, around 84% were seen once. Sequenced: peripheral blood. Receptors originate from a woman aged 55-70 years with COVID-19, enrolled during active disease.

V usage is TRBV2 and J usage is TRBJ2-5, with TRBD2 identical over 10 bases. With V trimmed by 5 bases and J by 7 bases, 16 bases remained unmatched. The CDR3 has 17 residues. From germline, CDR1 is SNHLY and CDR2 FYNNEI. The CDR3 nucleotides read TGTGCCAGCAGTCCCCTCCGGACTAGCGGCCTCCGTGGGACCCAGTACTTC. Translation gives CASSPLRTSGLRGTQYF.

The chain is built from TRBV21-1 and TRBJ1-1; the listed D gene, TRBD1, was not tested against the DNA. TRBV21-1 corresponds to a pseudogene. CDR3 length: 16 residues. The CDR3 is CASSKEGSGVDTEAFF. The CDR3 DNA is TGTGCCAGCAGCAAAGAGGGGTCAGGGGTAGACACTGAAGCTTTCTTT.

The V call is TRBV10-3, the J call TRBJ2-1, with TRBD2 as a possible D gene (6 bases). CDR1 is ENHRY, CDR2 SYGVKD, per germline. The CDR3 contains 14 residues. The V end lost 3 bases, the J end lost 7 bases, and 13 bases lay between the germline ends. The CDR3 loop is CAISDGGSGNEQFF. CDR3 sequence (DNA): TGTGCCATCAGTGATGGGGGGAGTGGGAATGAGCAGTTCTTC.

The chain joins TRBV29-1 to TRBJ2-1, with TRBD1 matching 7 bases. Germline CDR1 SQVTM, CDR2 ANQGSEA. CDR3 length: 18 residues. After removal of 0 bases from V and 0 bases from J, the junction contained 11 bases not matched to a gene. The CDR3 sequence: CSVEDPLTGIGSYNEQFF. In nucleotides, the CDR3 is TGCAGCGTTGAAGATCCCCTGACAGGGATCGGCTCCTACAATGAGCAGTTCTTC.

The V gene is TRBV20-1, the J gene TRBJ2-3; 10 positions agree with TRBD2. CDR3 length equals 16 residues. Germline V lookup: CDR1 DFQATT, CDR2 SNEGSKA (reference sequence). V trimming: 3 bases; J trimming: 2 bases; junction bases outside the gene matches: 8. The DNA of the CDR3 is TGCAGTGCTAGTGCGCTAGCGGGGGCTTTCACAGATACGCAGTATTTT. This translates into CSASALAGAFTDTQYF.

The chain is built from TRBV27 and TRBJ1-1; D is undetermined. Trimming shortened V by 4 bases and J by 2 bases, and 11 bases separated the two germline ends. Looked up from germline, CDR1 is MNHEY and CDR2 is SMNVEV (reference sequence). This CDR3 spans 14 amino acids. The CDR3: CASSSAEANTEAFF. The CDR3 coding sequence is TGTGCCAGCAGTTCGGCTGAGGCCAACACTGAAGCTTTCTTT.

The CDR3 DNA reads as TGTGCCAGCAGCCAGGGAACTAGCGGAAATAATGAGCAGTTCTTC. Its protein is CASSQGTSGNNEQFF. The V call is TRBV11-1, the J call TRBJ2-1; 8 bases are shared with TRBD2. J was trimmed by 7 bases and V by 5 bases; bases with no gene match: 10. In germline, CDR1 is SGHAT, CDR2 FQDESV (reference sequence). There are 15 residues in the CDR3.

The J gene is TRBJ1-3, the V gene TRBV6-6; weak D call: TRBD1 (5 bases). This CDR3 is built from 15 residues. Germline loops: CDR1 MNHNY, CDR2 SVGAGI (reference sequence). The germline V and J ends were trimmed by 6 bases and 0 bases, with 12 bases remaining between them. CDR3: CASSNPQDSGNTIYF. As DNA, the CDR3 is TGTGCCAGCAGCAACCCACAGGACTCTGGAAACACCATATATTTT.

To note about this clone: The junction departs from germline at one end; a sequencing error may be responsible. The CDR3 DNA follows: TGTGCTAGCAGCCTAACTAGCGGGGTTAACACCGGGGAGCTGTTTTTT. Residues: CASSLTSGVNTGELFF. The rearrangement uses TRBV7-7 and TRBJ2-2, with 10 positions matching TRBD2. The CDR3 is 16 residues long. CDR1 and CDR2 (germline): SSHAT, FNYEAQ (reference sequence).

The chain links TRBV9 to TRBJ1-6; the D is unclear. Per the germline V gene, CDR1 is SGDLS and CDR2 is YYNGEE. The CDR3 has 14 amino acids. Trimming removed 4 bases from V and 3 bases from J, with 8 bases in between. CDR3 DNA sequence: TGTGCCAGCAGCTCCGGAGACTATAATTCACCCCTCCACTTT. Its translation: CASSSGDYNSPLHF.

This sequence joins TRBV14 and TRBJ2-1, with TRBD2 matching 8 bases. Losses at the gene ends were 3 bases for V and 8 bases for J; bases not matched to a gene: 9. The germline gives CDR1 SGHDN, CDR2 FVKESK. The CDR3 extends over 15 amino acids. The chain's CDR3 is CASSHWRGEVDEQFF. CDR3 coding DNA: TGTGCCAGCAGCCATTGGCGGGGGGAAGTCGATGAGCAGTTCTTC.

The chain employs TRBV6-2 or TRBV6-3 and TRBJ2-2, with 7 bases fitting TRBD1. The CDR3 consists of 13 residues. The junction had 7 bases not matched to a gene; V was cut back by 7 bases and J by 8 bases. Germline V gene lookup returns CDR1 MNHEY and CDR2 SVGEGT. The CDR3 sequence is CASTPQGRGELFF. The CDR3 DNA is TGTGCCAGCACCCCACAGGGGAGAGGGGAGCTGTTTTTT.

The chain couples TRBV3-1 (or the pseudogene TRBV3-2) to TRBJ1-1; D unresolved. Trimming removed 5 bases from V and 1 base from J, with 14 bases in between. The CDR3 spans 15 residues. Germline V gene data show CDR1 as LGHDT and CDR2 as YNNKEL (reference sequence). The CDR3 region is CASSSFAVANTEAFF. CDR3 coding DNA: TGTGCCAGCAGCTCATTTGCGGTTGCGAACACTGAAGCTTTCTTT.

J is TRBJ1-1 and V is TRBV14; D is perhaps TRBD1 (6 bases). Germline values: CDR1 SGHDN, CDR2 FVKESK. V dropped 5 bases and J dropped 6 bases, with 19 bases sitting between them. CDR3 size: 15 residues. The DNA of the CDR3 is TGTGCCAGCAGCACCCGAAACACAGGGAAGCCTGAAGCTTTCTTT. It codes for CASSTRNTGKPEAFF.

This chain links TRBV6-1 with TRBJ2-7; D gene unclear. The CDR3 runs to 13 residues. Looked up from germline, CDR1 is MNHNS and CDR2 is SASEGT. Between the trimmed V and J ends, which lost 0 bases and 4 bases, there was a span of 7 bases. In nucleotides, the CDR3 is TGTGCCAGCAGTGAAGCCGTCGGGTACGAGCAGTACGTC. Translating gives CASSEAVGYEQYV.

The chain recombines TRBV7-8 with TRBJ2-5, with 12 bases identical to TRBD2. In germline, CDR1 is SGHVS, CDR2 FQNEAQ. The junction had 10 bases not matched to a gene; V was cut back by 1 base and J by 4 bases. The CDR3 extends over 18 amino acids. This CDR3 reads CASSLEGWTSGDSETQYF. As DNA, the CDR3 is TGTGCCAGCAGCTTAGAGGGATGGACTAGCGGGGACTCAGAGACCCAGTACTTC.

The chain links TRBV7-3 to TRBJ2-1; tentatively, D is TRBD1 (5 bases). CDR3 size: 12 residues. Germline V gene data show CDR1 as SGHTA and CDR2 as FQGTGA. Trimming pared 8 bases from V and 7 bases from J, leaving 12 bases between. CDR3 nucleotides: TGTGCCAGCGGGGCGGATCTTAATGAGCAGTTCTTC. This encodes CASGADLNEQFF.

This chain uses TRBV11-3 with TRBJ2-2; 13 bases line up with TRBD2. Germline V gene lookup returns CDR1 SGHNT and CDR2 YENEEA. Germline trimming cut 5 bases from V and 6 bases from J; bases unmatched to any gene: 12. CDR3 size: 18 residues. The CDR3 loop reads CASSRRTSGGLASGELFF. The CDR3 coding sequence is TGTGCCAGCAGCCGGAGGACTAGCGGGGGCCTAGCGTCCGGGGAGCTGTTTTTT.

The chain uses TRBV5-4 and TRBJ2-2; D is undetermined. V was clipped by 0 bases and J by 1 base, with 10 bases between them. CDR3 length: 16 residues. Germline V gene lookup returns CDR1 SGHNT and CDR2 YYREEE (reference sequence). In nucleotides, the CDR3 is TGTGCCAGCAGCTTGGATTCGCGGCTGAACACCGGGGAGCTGTTTTTT. Its translation: CASSLDSRLNTGELFF.

The V and J genes are TRBV7-9 and TRBJ2-7; 12 bases match TRBD1. In germline, CDR1 is SEHNR, CDR2 FQNEAQ (reference sequence). Unmatched junction bases numbered 5, after V lost 2 bases and J lost 9 bases. The CDR3 sequence is 14 residues long. CDR3 amino acids: CASSLTGTGGGQYV. Here the CDR3 DNA reads TGTGCCAGCAGCTTAACCGGGACAGGGGGCGGGCAGTACGTC.

J is TRBJ1-6 and V is TRBV6-5, with TRBD1 matching 7 bases. Germline lookup yields CDR1 MNHEY and CDR2 SVGAGI. This CDR3 contains 15 residues. Unmatched junction bases numbered 9, after V lost 6 bases and J lost 7 bases. CDR3 residues: CASSYQGEANSPLHF. As DNA, the CDR3 is TGTGCCAGCAGCTACCAGGGGGAGGCCAATTCACCCCTCCACTTT.

The chain employs TRBV15 and TRBJ2-1; tentatively, D is TRBD2 (6 bases). V shed 1 base and J shed 10 bases, with 11 bases lying between them. This CDR3 is built from 13 residues. Germline V gene lookup returns CDR1 LNHNV and CDR2 YYDKDF (reference sequence). The CDR3 sequence is CATSRGSSAEQFF. The CDR3 nucleotides read TGTGCCACCAGCAGAGGGTCTAGCGCCGAGCAGTTCTTC.

The chain carries TRBV7-9 and TRBJ1-6; D perhaps matches TRBD1 (5 bases). V was shortened by 4 bases and J by 7 bases, with 14 bases between the two germline ends. The germline CDR1 and CDR2 sequences are SEHNR and FQNEAQ (reference sequence). CDR3 size: 15 residues. For the CDR3, the DNA is TGTGCCAGCAGCTCCCACAGGACCCAGAATTCACCCCTCCACTTT. This sequence encodes CASSSHRTQNSPLHF.

In its sample, this clone was seen once. The rearrangement links TRBV7-4 to TRBJ2-5; no clear D gene. Trimming removed 0 bases from V and 1 base from J, with 27 bases in between. Germline V lookup: CDR1 SGHVT, CDR2 SQSDAQ. The CDR3 is made up of 21 amino acids. The CDR3 DNA reads TGTGCCAGCAGCTTAGCGGGTATGGTGACTTACGGCCTTTGCTCCCAAGAGACCCAGTACTTC. This translates into CASSLAGMVTYGLCSQETQYF.

The rearrangement joins TRBV15 to TRBJ2-2, with TRBD2 as a possible D gene (5 bases). Germline-derived CDR1 and CDR2 are LNHNV and YYDKDF (reference sequence). V gave up 0 bases and J gave up 5 bases, with 7 bases separating them. The CDR3 contains 14 residues. The CDR3 reads CATSREGGTGELFF. For the CDR3, the DNA is TGTGCCACCAGCAGAGAAGGAGGTACCGGGGAGCTGTTTTTT.

The chain carries TRBV6-5 and TRBJ1-1; D is uncertain. Germline V gene lookup returns CDR1 MNHEY and CDR2 SVGAGI. The CDR3 contains 15 residues. Between the trimmed V and J ends, which lost 6 bases and 1 base, there was a span of 15 bases. CDR3 sequence reads: CASSLGGSGNTEAFF. The CDR3 bases are TGTGCCAGCAGCTTGGGAGGGTCGGGGAACACTGAAGCTTTCTTT.

The V gene is TRBV18, the J gene TRBJ2-5; 7 positions match TRBD2. The junction had 7 bases not matched to a gene; V was cut back by 1 base and J by 5 bases. In germline, CDR1 is KGHSH, CDR2 LQKENI. The CDR3 is made up of 15 amino acids. CDR3: CASSPLNSRGETQYF. CDR3 coding DNA: TGTGCCAGCTCACCACTTAATTCGCGGGGGGAGACCCAGTACTTC.

The V gene is TRBV5-1, the J gene TRBJ2-1; the match to TRBD2 covers 9 bases. There are 19 residues in the CDR3. Trimming removed 1 base from V and 6 bases from J; junction bases left unmatched: 17. CDR1 and CDR2 from the germline V gene are SGHRS and YFSETQ. The CDR3 region has the DNA TGCGCCAGCAGCTTGTTAGCTAGCGGGACTCCATTCCTCTCCAATGAGCAGTTCTTC. The encoded protein is CASSLLASGTPFLSNEQFF.